The rows below give T cell receptor beta chains drawn from one sample of a study of T-cell reconstitution after alpha-beta-depleted transplantation in children. Via MiXCR, TCRdb re-called the PCR reads, giving one row per CDR3 protein. The sample carries 500,000 to 600,000 distinct CDR3 sequences, about a sixth recorded once. The sequencing here drew on PBMCs from the stem cell graft donor, taken from the stem cell graft. The receptors stem from a human donor who donated a stem cell graft to a child with acute lymphoblastic leukemia. The CDR3 runs from the conserved cysteine through the conserved F or W. D genes are given only for firm matches. The size of a clone is reported for some rows only, either as once, few or many, or as a class for expanded clones.

size	V	J	D	CDR3	DNA
few	TRBV29-1	TRBJ2-1	-	CSVGTNEQFF	TGCAGCGTAGGTACTAATGAGCAGTTCTTC
many	TRBV7-2	TRBJ2-5	-	CASSLEDSQETQYF	TGTGCCAGCAGCTTAGAAGACAGTCAAGAGACCCAGTACTTC
-	TRBV5-4	TRBJ1-4	-	CASSKQGALGEKLFF	TGTGCCAGCAGCAAGCAAGGGGCCCTTGGTGAAAAACTGTTTTTT
few	TRBV7-9	TRBJ2-3	TRBD2	CASMTGLAGEGTQYF	TGTGCCAGCATGACGGGACTAGCGGGAGAGGGAACGCAGTATTTT
-	TRBV29-1	TRBJ1-5	TRBD1	CSVVLGGYRNQPQHF	TGCAGCGTTGTTTTAGGGGGCTATCGCAATCAGCCCCAGCATTTT
-	TRBV7-6	TRBJ2-5	TRBD1	CASSWTGAVAQETQYF	TGTGCCAGCAGCTGGACAGGGGCTGTGGCCCAAGAGACCCAGTACTTC
-	TRBV5-1	TRBJ2-7	TRBD1	CASSKTRDRTYEQYF	TGCGCCAGCAGCAAGACCCGGGACAGAACCTACGAGCAGTACTTC
many	TRBV10-1	TRBJ2-7	-	CASSESGTPGAYEQYF	TGCGCCAGCAGTGAGTCGGGGACTCCGGGGGCCTACGAGCAGTACTTC
few	TRBV27	TRBJ2-7	-	CASRRLGGSYEQYF	TGTGCCAGCAGACGCTTGGGGGGTTCCTACGAGCAGTACTTC
many	TRBV18	TRBJ2-1	TRBD1	CASSPQFAGTGHYNEQFF	TGTGCCAGCTCACCACAATTCGCGGGGACAGGGCATTACAATGAGCAGTTCTTC
few	TRBV6-5	TRBJ2-1	-	CASSYSVGNSYNEQFF	TGTGCCAGCAGTTACTCAGTCGGGAACTCCTACAATGAGCAGTTCTTC
few	TRBV4-1	TRBJ1-4	-	CASSRVGAPEKLFF	TGCGCCAGCAGCCGAGTAGGGGCGCCTGAAAAACTGTTTTTT
few	TRBV3-1	TRBJ1-1	TRBD1	CASSQDPGQMNTEAFF	TGTGCCAGCAGCCAAGACCCGGGACAGATGAACACTGAAGCTTTCTTT
-	TRBV18	TRBJ1-1	TRBD1	CASSPPDYRGTEAFF	TGTGCCAGCTCACCACCTGACTACAGGGGCACTGAAGCTTTCTTT
-	TRBV29-1	TRBJ2-6	-	CSVEEAWPAPPLSGANVLTF	TGCAGCGTTGAAGAAGCGTGGCCTGCTCCACCCCTCTCTGGGGCCAACGTCCTGACTTTC
-	TRBV6-1	TRBJ2-1	-	CASKNGRYNEQFF	TGTGCCAGCAAGAACGGACGGTACAATGAGCAGTTCTTC
few	TRBV13	TRBJ2-5	TRBD2	CASSLGHLLAGVGETQYF	TGTGCCAGCAGCTTAGGCCATCTACTAGCGGGAGTCGGTGAGACCCAGTACTTC
few	TRBV29-1	TRBJ1-2	-	CSVDGGQRDNYGYTF	TGCAGCGTTGATGGGGGCCAGCGGGATAACTATGGCTACACCTTC
-	TRBV7-2	TRBJ1-4	-	CASSLAFGHREKLFF	TGTGCCAGCAGCTTAGCTTTCGGTCACAGGGAAAAACTGTTTTTT
-	TRBV18	TRBJ2-3	-	CASSSEGRDTQYF	TGTGCCAGCTCCTCAGAAGGTAGAGATACGCAGTATTTT
-	TRBV6-5	TRBJ2-7	-	CASSYAGTEQYF	TGTGCCAGCAGTTACGCGGGTACAGAGCAGTACTTC
few	TRBV5-1	TRBJ2-7	-	CASSPDHSPDYEQYF	TGCGCCAGCAGTCCAGACCATTCCCCCGACTACGAGCAGTACTTC
-	TRBV10-2	TRBJ1-1	TRBD1	CASNVGTEGNTEAFF	TGCGCCAGCAACGTCGGGACAGAAGGGAACACTGAAGCTTTCTTT
few	TRBV5-1	TRBJ2-2	-	CASSRTGRDTGELFF	TGCGCCAGCTCTAGGACAGGGAGGGACACCGGGGAGCTGTTTTTT
-	TRBV11-1	TRBJ1-5	-	CASSLVLVRDGYNSNQPQHF	TGTGCCAGCAGCTTAGTTTTAGTCAGAGACGGCTATAATAGCAATCAGCCCCAGCATTTT
-	TRBV27	TRBJ2-7	TRBD1	CASSPGQGFHEQYF	TGTGCCAGCAGCCCGGGACAGGGGTTCCACGAGCAGTACTTC
few	TRBV6-5	TRBJ2-7	-	CASSYEGFNEQYF	TGTGCCAGCAGTTACGAGGGGTTCAACGAGCAGTACTTC
few	TRBV21-1	TRBJ2-5	-	CASTKSGGGEETQYF	TGTGCCAGCACCAAATCAGGAGGGGGCGAAGAGACCCAGTACTTC
many	TRBV20-1	TRBJ2-5	-	CSARDGRESETQYF	TGCAGTGCTAGAGATGGTCGGGAGTCGGAGACCCAGTACTTC
-	TRBV29-1	TRBJ2-7	-	CSVADWSGDEQYF	TGCAGCGTTGCGGACTGGAGTGGGGACGAGCAGTACTTC
few	TRBV11-2	TRBJ2-5	TRBD2	CASSLLVGLAQETQYF	TGTGCCAGCAGCTTACTAGTGGGACTAGCACAGGAGACCCAGTACTTC
-	TRBV29-1	TRBJ2-2	TRBD2	CSVEVGDYYTGELFF	TGCAGCGTTGAAGTTGGGGACTATTACACCGGGGAGCTGTTTTTT
-	TRBV27	TRBJ2-1	TRBD2	CASSFGLAVYNEQFF	TGTGCCAGCAGTTTTGGACTAGCGGTTTACAATGAGCAGTTCTTC
few	TRBV29-1	TRBJ2-7	TRBD2	CSARSSGRGYEQYF	TGCAGCGCTCGGTCTAGCGGGAGGGGTTACGAGCAGTACTTC
-	TRBV20-1	TRBJ2-7	-	CSAMDSSSYEQYF	TGCAGTGCTATGGACAGCTCCTCCTACGAGCAGTACTTC
once	TRBV12-3/TRBV12-4	TRBJ2-1	-	CASSLAGRSSYNEQFF	TGTGCCAGCAGTTTAGCGGGCCGGAGCTCCTACAATGAGCAGTTCTTC
-	TRBV12-3/TRBV12-4	TRBJ1-1	-	CASSPMGNTEAFF	TGTGCCAGCAGTCCTATGGGAAACACTGAAGCTTTCTTT
-	TRBV19	TRBJ1-1	TRBD1	CASTNNSQGAAEAFF	TGTGCCAGTACTAACAACTCCCAGGGGGCGGCTGAAGCTTTCTTT
few	TRBV29-1	TRBJ2-3	-	CSGHDGSTDTQYF	TGCAGCGGACATGACGGAAGCACAGATACGCAGTATTTT
-	TRBV28	TRBJ2-1	TRBD1	CASAGTAYNEQFF	TGTGCCAGCGCCGGGACAGCTTACAATGAGCAGTTCTTC
few	TRBV7-9	TRBJ2-1	TRBD2	CASSLRFRTSGSKNEQFF	TGTGCCAGCAGCTTACGGTTCCGGACTAGCGGGAGCAAGAATGAGCAGTTCTTC
-	TRBV20-1	TRBJ2-3	-	CSARAAHSTTDTQYF	TGCAGTGCTAGAGCGGCTCACTCTACGACAGATACGCAGTATTTT
few	TRBV27	TRBJ1-1	-	CASSLLGSTDEAFF	TGTGCCAGCAGTTTGTTGGGCTCGACAGACGAGGCTTTCTTT
few	TRBV3-1	TRBJ2-6	-	CASSQVPVGSGANVLTF	TGTGCCAGCAGCCAAGTTCCCGTGGGCTCTGGGGCCAACGTCCTGACTTTC
few	TRBV29-1	TRBJ2-7	-	CSVLIRGDYEQYF	TGCAGCGTTTTAATCCGTGGTGACTACGAGCAGTACTTC
-	TRBV5-1	TRBJ2-1	TRBD2	CASMVETSGRYFEQFF	TGCGCCAGCATGGTCGAGACTAGCGGGAGGTATTTTGAGCAGTTCTTC
-	TRBV19	TRBJ2-2	-	CASSLQDGELFF	TGTGCCAGTAGTCTTCAGGACGGGGAGCTGTTTTTT
-	TRBV6-5	TRBJ2-2	-	CASSWTGMNTGELFF	TGTGCCAGCAGTTGGACTGGAATGAACACCGGGGAGCTGTTTTTT
-	TRBV4-1	TRBJ2-3	-	CASSQAQGSWDTQYF	TGCGCCAGCAGCCAAGCCCAAGGCAGTTGGGATACGCAGTATTTT
-	TRBV10-3	TRBJ1-1	-	CAISEPQGILTEAFF	TGTGCCATCAGTGAGCCCCAGGGTATTTTGACTGAAGCTTTCTTT
many	TRBV12-3/TRBV12-4	TRBJ2-3	-	CASSSSGGPDTQYF	TGTGCCAGCAGTTCCTCGGGCGGCCCAGATACGCAGTATTTT
-	TRBV19	TRBJ2-1	TRBD2	CASSRTSGRHSMSYNEQFF	TGTGCCAGTAGTAGGACTAGCGGGCGACACAGTATGTCCTACAATGAGCAGTTCTTC
many	TRBV29-1	TRBJ2-7	TRBD1	CSVEDGQGAFYEQYF	TGCAGCGTTGAGGACGGACAGGGGGCGTTCTACGAGCAGTACTTC
few	TRBV5-1	TRBJ1-3	-	CASSPSGQTSGNTIYF	TGCGCCAGCAGTCCGTCGGGGCAAACCTCTGGAAACACCATATATTTT
-	TRBV27	TRBJ2-5	-	CASSIKGAGETQYF	TGTGCCAGCAGCATAAAGGGGGCGGGGGAGACCCAGTACTTC
-	TRBV27	TRBJ1-2	-	CASSLKGLRIYGYTF	TGTGCCAGCAGTTTGAAGGGACTTCGGATCTATGGCTACACCTTC
few	TRBV6-2/TRBV6-3	TRBJ2-2	TRBD2	CASSPRISLGLAGESTGELFF	TGTGCCAGCAGTCCACGTATAAGCTTGGGACTAGCGGGAGAGAGCACCGGGGAGCTGTTTTTT
many	TRBV18	TRBJ2-1	-	CASSGTAGNEQFF	TGTGCCAGCTCAGGGACTGCCGGCAATGAGCAGTTCTTC